What follows are 23 T cell receptor beta chains derived from one specimen sequenced in a study of T cell responses to AZD1222 COVID-19 vaccine. Profiling relied on immunoSEQ multiplex PCR, and the TCRdb table lists in-frame clones only, not all of them. The table has 130,000 to 150,000 clones, about nine tenths seen once. The sample in question was peripheral blood, obtained on day 0 of AZD1222 vaccination. All receptors derive from an adult in good health.

The table lists this clone with a count of one. V and J are TRBV30 and TRBJ2-2; TRBD2 is a possible D gene (5 bases). From germline, CDR1 is GTSNPN and CDR2 SVGIG (reference sequence). Trimming stripped 2 bases from V and 2 bases from J, with 6 bases between. The CDR3 sequence is 13 residues long. This chain's CDR3 is CAWSSGNTGELFF. The CDR3 nucleotides read TGTGCCTGGAGTAGCGGAAACACCGGGGAGCTGTTTTTT.

This chain links TRBV6-5 with TRBJ1-2, with 10 bases aligning to TRBD1. V trimming: 0 bases; J trimming: 2 bases; junction bases outside the gene matches: 3. Germline-derived CDR1 and CDR2 are MNHEY and SVGAGI. The CDR3 has 16 amino acids. The CDR3 sequence is CASSYSTGGTNYGYTF. DNA for the CDR3: TGTGCCAGCAGTTACTCGACAGGGGGCACCAACTATGGCTACACCTTC.

The J gene is TRBJ1-1, the V gene TRBV19, with TRBD1 matching over 10 bases. The CDR3 extends over 16 amino acids. J lost 0 bases, V lost 6 bases, and 7 bases had no gene match. In germline, CDR1 is LNHDA, CDR2 SQIVND (reference sequence). The CDR3 DNA reads as TGTGCCAGTAGCCCAGACAGGGGGCGCGTGAACACTGAAGCTTTCTTT. Its translation is CASSPDRGRVNTEAFF.

CDR3 sequence reads: CSVSLFDRGYGYTF. The CDR3 nucleotides are TGCAGCGTCTCCCTTTTCGACAGGGGCTATGGCTACACCTTC. The genes are TRBV29-1 and TRBJ1-2; TRBD1 agrees at 8 bases. Germline CDR1 is SQVTM and CDR2 is ANQGSEA. With 6 bases clipped from V and 4 bases from J, the junction kept 10 bases outside the gene matches. This CDR3 region has 14 residues.

The chain joins TRBV5-5 to TRBJ2-7; the D call may be TRBD1 or TRBD2 (5 bases each). V gave up 4 bases and J gave up 7 bases, with 15 bases separating them. From germline, CDR1 is SGHKS and CDR2 YYEKEE (reference sequence). This CDR3 spans 13 amino acids. The CDR3 sequence: CASSHGTRSEQYF. DNA of the CDR3: TGTGCCAGCAGCCATGGGACCCGGTCTGAGCAGTACTTC.

This clone appeared a single time. This sample also contains other DNA sequences that code for the same CDR3. The J gene is TRBJ2-7, the V gene TRBV5-1, with 13 bases fitting TRBD2. CDR3 length: 14 residues. Germline lookup yields CDR1 SGHRS and CDR2 YFSETQ. With V trimmed by 4 bases and J by 3 bases, 1 base remained unmatched. The CDR3 sequence is CASSRTSGSYEQYF. The CDR3, as DNA: TGCGCCAGCAGCCGGACTAGCGGGAGCTACGAGCAGTACTTC. The variable domain in full, completed from reference TRBV5-1 and TRBJ2-7, reads KAGVTQTPRYLIKTRGQQVTLSCSPISGHRSVSWYQQTPGQGLQFLFEYFSETQRNKGNFPGRFSGRQFSNSRSEMNVSTLELGDSALYLCASSRTSGSYEQYFGPGTRLTVT.

V usage is TRBV5-1 and J usage is TRBJ2-5, with TRBD2 matching over 8 bases. This CDR3 spans 16 amino acids. CDR1 and CDR2 from the germline V gene are SGHRS and YFSETQ. V lost 0 bases and J lost 11; bases outside the gene matches: 15. CDR3 nucleotides: TGCGCCAGCAGCTTGGAACCAGTATCGAGCGGGAGAGAACAGTACTTC. Its translation: CASSLEPVSSGREQYF.

The V and J genes are TRBV19 and TRBJ2-7; TRBD2 might be the D (6 bases). The CDR3 consists of 18 residues. Germline CDR1 LNHDA, CDR2 SQIVND (reference sequence). V was pared by 2 bases and J by 5 bases, with 25 bases between. Here the CDR3 reads CASSIRALGGTIINEQYF. In DNA, the CDR3 is TGTGCCAGTAGTATACGGGCCCTGGGAGGCACCATCATAAACGAGCAGTACTTC.

V usage is TRBV6-5 and J usage is TRBJ2-7, with D perhaps TRBD2 (5 bases). CDR3 length: 12 amino acids. Germline lookup yields CDR1 MNHEY and CDR2 SVGAGI. V lost 0 bases to trimming and J lost 6 bases, with 6 bases between them. The CDR3 spells CASSYSRAEQYF. CDR3 in DNA: TGTGCCAGCAGTTACTCGAGGGCCGAGCAGTACTTC.

V gene TRBV11-2 combines with J gene TRBJ2-1; tentative D call: TRBD1 (6 bases). V dropped 2 bases and J dropped 1 base, with 12 bases sitting between them. CDR3 size: 16 residues. Germline assignment: CDR1 SGHAT and CDR2 FQNNGV. CDR3 amino acids: CASSLIQGRSYNEQFF. The CDR3 DNA sequence: TGTGCCAGCAGCTTAATTCAGGGGCGGTCCTACAATGAGCAGTTCTTC.

This clone has just one count. The chain is built from TRBV7-3 and TRBJ2-5, with 7 bases fitting TRBD1. The V and J ends lost 3 bases and 1 base, in that order; junction bases with no gene match: 8. The germline V gene has CDR1 SGHTA and CDR2 FQGTGA. This CDR3 is 16 amino acids long. This CDR3 reads CASSFSGTDVQETQYF. CDR3 bases: TGTGCCAGCAGCTTCTCCGGGACAGACGTCCAAGAGACCCAGTACTTC.

V is TRBV5-6 and J is TRBJ2-3; D is tentatively TRBD1 or TRBD2 (6 bases each). Trimming shortened V by 4 bases and J by 0 bases, and 21 bases separated the two germline ends. The germline V gene has CDR1 SGHDT and CDR2 YYEEEE. CDR3 size: 18 residues. CDR3 bases: TGTGCCAGCAGCATTGGGGGGCTAGCGATAGCTAGCACAGATACGCAGTATTTT. Translation gives CASSIGGLAIASTDTQYF.

This sequence joins TRBV24-1 and TRBJ1-1, with TRBD1 identical over 9 bases. CDR1 KGHDR and CDR2 SFDVKD come from the germline V gene. The CDR3 loop spans 16 amino acids. After removal of 7 bases from V and 2 bases from J, the junction contained 10 bases not matched to a gene. The CDR3 protein is CATRPGQGSFNTEAFF. CDR3 nucleotides: TGTGCCACCAGACCGGGACAGGGATCCTTTAACACTGAAGCTTTCTTT.

This clone was found once. The rearrangement links TRBV9 to TRBJ2-1, with D possibly being TRBD1 (6 bases). V lost 3 bases to trimming and J lost 1 base, with 17 bases between them. Germline loops: CDR1 SGDLS, CDR2 YYNGEE. The CDR3 has 17 amino acids. CDR3 DNA: TGTGCCAGCAGCGGAGTAACCAGGGGAAGTTCCTACAATGAGCAGTTCTTC. It specifies CASSGVTRGSSYNEQFF.

The chain joins TRBV5-1 to TRBJ1-2; 7 nucleotides match TRBD1. Germline V CDR1 and CDR2: SGHRS, YFSETQ. J was trimmed by 3 bases and V by 0 bases; bases with no gene match: 8. The CDR3 is made up of 16 amino acids. In DNA, the CDR3 is TGCGCCAGCAGCTTGGCCGTACAGGGGTTTGACTATGGCTACACCTTC. Protein product: CASSLAVQGFDYGYTF.

The chain employs TRBV2 and TRBJ1-5; D not resolved. This CDR3 comprises 16 residues. Germline CDR1 is SNHLY and CDR2 is FYNNEI. V was trimmed by 4 bases and J by 3 bases, leaving 16 bases between them. This CDR3 reads CASSAAHRSDNQPQHF. The CDR3 DNA sequence: TGTGCCAGCAGTGCGGCTCACAGAAGCGACAATCAGCCCCAGCATTTT.

The rearrangement links TRBV4-1 to TRBJ2-7; TRBD1 agrees at 7 bases. Germline values: CDR1 MGHRA, CDR2 YSYEKL. V trimming: 0 bases; J trimming: 7 bases; junction bases outside the gene matches: 15. The CDR3 has 17 amino acids. The CDR3 sequence is CASSQETMTGTTEEQYF. The CDR3 nucleotides read TGCGCCAGCAGCCAAGAAACTATGACAGGGACCACGGAAGAGCAGTACTTC.

The J gene is TRBJ2-3, the V gene TRBV7-3; perhaps TRBD1 as D (6 bases). Germline-derived CDR1 and CDR2 are SGHTA and FQGTGA. The CDR3 is made up of 14 amino acids. The V end lost 5 bases, the J end lost 2 bases, and 11 bases lay between the germline ends. The CDR3 bases are TGTGCCAGCAGCCCGACAGGAGTCACAGATACGCAGTATTTT. Amino acids: CASSPTGVTDTQYF.

This clone was detected only once. The chain is built from TRBV19 and TRBJ2-5; D call uncertain. This CDR3 is built from 14 residues. Germline assignment: CDR1 LNHDA and CDR2 SQIVND (reference sequence). The V end lost 0 bases, the J end lost 6 bases, and 11 bases lay between the germline ends. Written as DNA, the CDR3 is TGTGCCAGTAGTATAGATACGAGCGATAAGACCCAGTACTTC. It encodes CASSIDTSDKTQYF. The complete variable domain, with remaining parts taken from reference TRBV19 and TRBJ2-5, reads DGGITQSPKYLFRKEGQNVTLSCEQNLNHDAMYWYRQDPGQGLRLIYYSQIVNDFQKGDIAEGYSVSREKKESFPLTVTSAQKNPTAFYLCASSIDTSDKTQYFGPGTRLLVL.

The CDR3 DNA follows: TGTGCCAGCAGTCCCGGACGGGGCAGGGAGCAGTACTTC. Its protein is CASSPGRGREQYF. This chain uses TRBV6-1 with TRBJ2-7, with D perhaps being TRBD1 or TRBD2 (5 bases each). V gave up 5 bases and J gave up 7 bases, with 15 bases separating them. This CDR3 spans 13 amino acids. CDR1 and CDR2 (germline): MNHNS, SASEGT.

The chain is built from TRBV6-6 and TRBJ2-7, with no clear D. This CDR3 has 12 amino acids. The V gene lost 7 bases and the J gene lost 2 bases, with 9 bases spanning the gap. Per the germline V gene, CDR1 is MNHNY and CDR2 is SVGAGI (reference sequence). The chain's CDR3 is CASKGRAYEQYF. The CDR3 DNA is TGTGCCAGCAAGGGCAGAGCCTACGAGCAGTACTTC.

The V gene is TRBV5-1, the J gene TRBJ1-1; weak D call: TRBD1 (6 bases). Trimming took off 1 base at V and 5 bases at J, with 15 bases between the two ends. Germline assignment: CDR1 SGHRS and CDR2 YFSETQ. The CDR3 sequence is 15 residues long. CDR3 amino acids: CASSLSTGARTEAFF. CDR3 nucleotides: TGCGCCAGCAGCTTGAGCACGGGGGCTCGGACTGAAGCTTTCTTT.

This chain joins TRBV5-1 and TRBJ2-1; 9 bases are shared with TRBD2. This CDR3 has 16 residues. CDR1 SGHRS and CDR2 YFSETQ come from the germline V gene. J was trimmed by 4 bases and V by 4 bases; bases with no gene match: 9. For the CDR3, the DNA is TGCGCCAGCAGCCCCGCGGGGACTAGCCTTTACAATGAGCAGTTCTTC. It translates to CASSPAGTSLYNEQFF.